This TCR beta chain was obtained from a study of shared clonotypes between healthy human individuals. Points from the study as a whole: Among donors, clonotype sharing was expected to be affected by sequencing depth. The authors sampled blood alone, and tissue repertoires likely differ.

When replicate PCRs were run on unsorted PBMC, they used 300 ng DNA, around 30,000 T cell genomes. Some clones are missing from TCRdb's copy, which holds only in-frame ones; the method was immunoSEQ multiplex PCR. The repertoire holds about 510,000 clones, with about three quarters as singletons. Germline assignment: CDR1 SEHNR and CDR2 FQNEAQ (reference sequence). This CDR3 spans 13 amino acids. V lost 2 bases to trimming and J lost 0 bases, with 4 bases between them. None of the donors, who were healthy HIV-negative adults, had recently had acute infections or vaccinations. This clone was detected only a few times. Its antigen remains unidentified.

The rearrangement links TRBV7-9 to TRBJ1-1; the D is unclear. Sequencing was done on a sample of PBMCs. This receptor was obtained from a woman aged 40 to 50 in good health. Some clones in this sample may be carry-over from other donors' samples. Written as DNA, the CDR3 is TGTGCCAGCAGCTTAACCGTGAACACTGAAGCTTTCTTT. Its translation is CASSLTVNTEAFF.